A single sample is the source of the 5 T cell receptor beta chains below, sequenced in a study of T cells after yellow fever vaccination. One entry per CDR3 protein, called by TCRdb with MiXCR from the 5' RACE reads. The sample lists 100,000 to 150,000 distinct CDR3 sequences, about 7% seen once, with roughly 2.6% in the top ten. Here the sequenced sample was CD4+ T cells sorted from PBMCs, taken 9 to 11 days after the first yellow fever vaccination. These TCRs come from a man between 18 and 29 years old who received the YFV17D yellow fever vaccine.

The chain recombines TRBV6-7 with TRBJ2-7, with TRBD1 matching 8 bases. TRBV6-7 is assigned to the ORF class and has an uncertain function. The CDR3 has 16 amino acids. With 5 bases clipped from V and 1 base from J, the junction kept 10 bases outside the gene matches. The CDR3 region is CASSTHDRGASYEQYF. The CDR3 region has the DNA TGTGCCAGCAGTACCCACGACAGGGGAGCTTCCTACGAGCAGTACTTC.

This clonotype was recorded many times. The J gene is TRBJ1-1, the V gene TRBV5-1; 7 bases fit TRBD1. CDR1 SGHRS and CDR2 YFSETQ come from the germline V gene. The V and J ends lost 0 bases and 2 bases, in that order; junction bases with no gene match: 7. This CDR3 is built from 16 residues. CDR3 amino acids: CASSLGGTAPNTEAFF. Written as DNA, the CDR3 is TGCGCCAGCAGCTTGGGTGGGACAGCCCCTAACACTGAAGCTTTCTTT.

There are many counts of this clonotype. The rearrangement joins TRBV2 to TRBJ1-1; D not resolved. This CDR3 comprises 13 residues. Germline V lookup: CDR1 SNHLY, CDR2 FYNNEI. The V and J ends lost 6 bases and 2 bases respectively, with 10 bases between them. The CDR3 nucleotides are TGTGCCAGCAGCCTTGCCAGAAACACTGAAGCTTTCTTT. Its protein is CASSLARNTEAFF.

This clonotype has a handful of counts. The rearrangement uses TRBV19 and TRBJ2-7, with D perhaps matching TRBD1 or TRBD2 (5 bases each). CDR3 size: 12 residues. CDR1 is LNHDA, CDR2 SQIVND, per germline (reference sequence). Between the trimmed V and J ends, which lost 4 bases and 12 bases, there was a span of 16 bases. The CDR3 region has the DNA TGTGCCAGTAGTACACCACGGGGCCCCCGGTACTTC. Amino acid sequence: CASSTPRGPRYF. The full variable domain, with the rest looked up from reference TRBV19 and TRBJ2-7, is DGGITQSPKYLFRKEGQNVTLSCEQNLNHDAMYWYRQDPGQGLRLIYYSQIVNDFQKGDIAEGYSVSREKKESFPLTVTSAQKNPTAFYLCASSTPRGPRYFGPGTRLTVT.

This chain connects TRBV18 to TRBJ1-5; 8 bases agree with TRBD1. Germline V gives CDR1 KGHSH, CDR2 LQKENI. This CDR3 comprises 17 residues. V shed 3 bases, J shed 4 bases, and the junction held 11 bases outside the gene matches. CDR3: CASSPDRAVVSNQPQHF. The CDR3 DNA reads TGTGCCAGCTCACCGGACAGGGCGGTTGTATCAAATCAGCCCCAGCATTTT.